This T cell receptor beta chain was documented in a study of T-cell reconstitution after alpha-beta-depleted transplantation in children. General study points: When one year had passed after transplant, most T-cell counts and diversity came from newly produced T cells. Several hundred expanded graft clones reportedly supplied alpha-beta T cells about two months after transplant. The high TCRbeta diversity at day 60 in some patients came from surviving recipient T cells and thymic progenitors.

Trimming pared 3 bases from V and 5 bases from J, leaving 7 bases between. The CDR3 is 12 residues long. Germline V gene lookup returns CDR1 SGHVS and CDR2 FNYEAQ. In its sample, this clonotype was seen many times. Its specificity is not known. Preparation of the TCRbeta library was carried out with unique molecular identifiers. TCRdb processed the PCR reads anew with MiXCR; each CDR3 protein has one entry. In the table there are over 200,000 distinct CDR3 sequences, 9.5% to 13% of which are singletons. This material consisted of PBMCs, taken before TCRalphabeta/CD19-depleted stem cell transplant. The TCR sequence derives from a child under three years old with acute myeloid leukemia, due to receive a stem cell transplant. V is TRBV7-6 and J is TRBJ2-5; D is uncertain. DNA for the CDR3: TGTGCCAGCAGCTTTGTAGTGGAGACCCAGTACTTC. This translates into CASSFVVETQYF.